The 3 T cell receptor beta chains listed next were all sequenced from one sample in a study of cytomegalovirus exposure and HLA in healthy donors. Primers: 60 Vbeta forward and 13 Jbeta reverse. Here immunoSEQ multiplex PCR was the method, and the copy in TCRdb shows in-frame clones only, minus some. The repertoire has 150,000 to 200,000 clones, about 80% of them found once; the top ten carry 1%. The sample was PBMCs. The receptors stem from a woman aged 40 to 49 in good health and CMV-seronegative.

CDR3 nucleotides: TGTGCCAGCATCGCCGGGACTAGGTCTCACGAGCAGTACTTC. Residues: CASIAGTRSHEQYF. The chain recombines TRBV28 with TRBJ2-7, with 8 bases lining up with TRBD2. CDR3 length: 14 residues. V shed 7 bases and J 5 bases; nucleotides not matched to a gene: 10. In germline, CDR1 is MDHEN, CDR2 SYDVKM.

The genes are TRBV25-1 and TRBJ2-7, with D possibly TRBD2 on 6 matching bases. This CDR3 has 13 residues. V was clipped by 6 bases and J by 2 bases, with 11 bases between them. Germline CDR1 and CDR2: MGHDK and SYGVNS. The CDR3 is CASRREEAYEQYF. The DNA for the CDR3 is TGTGCCAGCAGGAGGGAGGAGGCCTACGAGCAGTACTTC.

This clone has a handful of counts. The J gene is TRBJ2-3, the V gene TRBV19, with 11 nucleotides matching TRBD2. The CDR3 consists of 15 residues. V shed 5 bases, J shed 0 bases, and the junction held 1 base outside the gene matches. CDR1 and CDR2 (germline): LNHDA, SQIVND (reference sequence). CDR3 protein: CASSRTSGSTDTQYF. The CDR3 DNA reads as TGTGCCAGTAGTCGGACTAGCGGGAGCACAGATACGCAGTATTTT.